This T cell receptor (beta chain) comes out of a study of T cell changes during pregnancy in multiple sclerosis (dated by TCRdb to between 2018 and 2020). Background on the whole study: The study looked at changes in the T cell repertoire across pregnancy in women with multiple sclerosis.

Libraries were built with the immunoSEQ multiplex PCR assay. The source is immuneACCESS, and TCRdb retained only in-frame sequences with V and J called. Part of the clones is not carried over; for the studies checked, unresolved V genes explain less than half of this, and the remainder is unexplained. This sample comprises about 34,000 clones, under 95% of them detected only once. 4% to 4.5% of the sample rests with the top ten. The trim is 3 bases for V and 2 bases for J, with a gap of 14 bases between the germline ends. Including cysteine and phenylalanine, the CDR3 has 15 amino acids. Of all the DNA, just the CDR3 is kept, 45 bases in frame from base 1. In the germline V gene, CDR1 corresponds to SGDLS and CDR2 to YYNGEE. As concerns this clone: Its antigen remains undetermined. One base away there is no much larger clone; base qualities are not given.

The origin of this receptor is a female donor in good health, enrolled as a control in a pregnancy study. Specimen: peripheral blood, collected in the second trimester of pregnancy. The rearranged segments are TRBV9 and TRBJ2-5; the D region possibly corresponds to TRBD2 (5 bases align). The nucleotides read TGTGCCAGCAGCGCCCGGGGAGATCCTCAAGAGACCCAGTACTTC. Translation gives CASSARGDPQETQYF.